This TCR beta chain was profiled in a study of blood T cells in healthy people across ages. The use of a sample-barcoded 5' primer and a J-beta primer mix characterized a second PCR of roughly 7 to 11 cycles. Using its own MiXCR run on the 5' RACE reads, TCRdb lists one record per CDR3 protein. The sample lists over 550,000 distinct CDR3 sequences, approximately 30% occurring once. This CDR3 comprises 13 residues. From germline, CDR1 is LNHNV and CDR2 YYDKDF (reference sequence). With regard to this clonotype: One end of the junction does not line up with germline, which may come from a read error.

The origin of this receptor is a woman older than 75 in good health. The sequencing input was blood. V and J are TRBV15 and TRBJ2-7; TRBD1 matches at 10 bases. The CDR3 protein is CTTSRDRGLEQYF. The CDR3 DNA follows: TGTACCACCAGCAGGGACAGGGGTTTAGAGCAGTACTTC. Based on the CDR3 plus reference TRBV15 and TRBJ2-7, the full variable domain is DAMVIQNPRYQVTQFGKPVTLSCSQTLNHNVMYWYQQKSSQAPKLLFHYYDKDFNNEADTPDNFQSRRPNTSFCFLDIRSPGLGDTAMYLCTTSRDRGLEQYFGPGTRLTVT.